This T cell receptor beta chain was retrieved from a study of cytomegalovirus exposure and HLA in healthy donors (dated by TCRdb to about 2017). For context, the study as a whole: An earlier analysis of more than 550 of the donors reported about 260 Gb of sequence data and roughly 120 million unique TCR beta sequences obtained from roughly 170 million T cells. Around 320 gigabases of sequencing data and tens of millions of unique TCR sequences were included in an early release covering around 600 HLA-typed donors. Of the roughly 410 genotyped donors, less than 85% were placed in the genetic ancestry cluster associated with self-reported Caucasian donors. The study aimed to test whether cataloging public T cell receptors could reveal signatures of past pathogen exposure. The study profiled the T cell repertoires of approximately 700 subjects by immunosequencing and related them to cytomegalovirus serostatus. Along with the roughly 700-subject first cohort, a separate validation cohort of over a hundred different subjects was used. To predict cytomegalovirus infection status, the study brought together high-throughput TCR immunosequencing, statistical association of individual TCRs with disease status, and machine learning. To study patterns of TCR occurrence, a later analysis re-analyzed previously published TCR beta repertoires from 666 donors and added high-resolution HLA genotyping. In the later analysis, no new phenotypic data were used to find candidate immune exposures; instead, reliance was placed on TCR beta sequences and their occurrence across donors. An earlier analysis of some 500 of the donors used high-throughput TCR beta sequencing to judge whether each TCR beta V gene segment behaved as functional or pseudogenic. Donor age, sex, ethnicity and CMV serostatus were compiled alongside the repertoire data. A later genetic analysis used genome-wide SNP genotypes for about 55% of the 666 donors, treating that subset as a discovery cohort. Every repertoire in the discovery cohort had been generated on one and the same sequencing platform. Both class I and class II loci were covered by HLA typing, at four-digit resolution. The number of donors typed differed by locus, with roughly 629-640 for A, B, C, DRB1 and DQB1, roughly 520 for DQA1, approximately 580 for DPA1, and 472 for DPB1. Roughly five DR-DQ haplotypes were handled as single units for association and clustering, since linkage in the cohort was strong. Among a few hundred genotyped donors of the cohort, an average of approximately 240,000 unique TCR beta nucleotide sequences were sequenced per donor, about a sixth of them non-productive.

Concerning this clone itself: No cognate antigen has been identified for it. Base qualities were left out, and no much larger clone turns up one base away.

Library construction relied on the immunoSEQ multiplex PCR assay. For the multiplex PCR, a mixture combining 60 forward primers for TCR Vbeta segments and 13 reverse primers for TCR Jbeta segments was used. The CDR3 region of rearranged TCR beta genes was amplified from genomic DNA with a multiplex PCR assay. On the Illumina HiSeq System, the amplified TCR beta libraries were sequenced as 87-base-pair reads. In the original analysis: Across the 600 to 700 repertoires, a later analysis counted some 80 million unique TCR beta chains, some 11 million of which were shared by at least two donors. Raw reads were error-corrected and collapsed into unique sequences with a nearest-neighbor algorithm that merged closely related sequences to remove PCR and sequencing errors. To assign V, D and J gene segments, CDR3 sequences were aligned to IMGT reference sequences. For a sequence to be retained, at least a six-nucleotide match to both a V gene segment and a J gene segment was required. A rearrangement counted as productive if the CDR3 had no stop codons and remained in frame with V and J, and every other rearrangement counted as non-productive. Following IMGT convention, CDR3 was defined as the stretch from the second conserved V-encoded cysteine up to the conserved J-encoded phenylalanine. In an earlier analysis of roughly 610 of the donors, sequences lacking an unambiguous match to a single V gene segment were excluded. An earlier analysis of fewer than 750 of the donors classified V segments as functional when productive rearrangements were above 56.7% and as segregating when the standard deviation between donors was above 5%. A statistical classification framework was built for diagnosing cytomegalovirus status from the catalog of TCR beta chain sequences. In a later analysis, TCR nucleotide sequences were compared against IMGT/GENE-DB human TR gene sequences so that V and J genes could be assigned. In a later analysis, CDR3 sequences and most-parsimonious VDJ recombination scenarios were assigned using the TCRdist pipeline. A later analysis defined each TCR beta chain by its CDR3 amino acid sequence plus V-gene family, and excluded reads lacking a unique V-gene family. As a way to deal with suspected cross-contamination and a sequencing artifact, a later analysis dropped 450 to 700 nucleotide sequences that were highly shared and had low generation probability. A later analysis calculated a clonal expansion index for each public chain from normalized within-repertoire ranks of inferred template counts. Generation probabilities in a later analysis came from a VDJ recombination model fitted to out-of-frame rearrangements, and those results were checked against IGoR. In a later analysis, TCR-TCR, TCR-HLA and TCR-CMV co-occurrence was scored with hypergeometric tests, and a repertoire-size bias correction was applied to TCR pairs. False discovery rates were estimated in a later analysis by permuting HLA or CMV assignments 20 times. In a later analysis, co-occurring TCRs were grouped using DBSCAN, and TCRdist sequence similarity was added for clustering within HLA-allele-positive subsets. Co-occurrence clustering excluded repertoires with fewer than 30,000 or more than 120,000 public chains, plus five with anomalous nucleotide sharing. TCRdb mirrors the immuneACCESS table, restricted to in-frame sequences. Some clones are absent from its copies; in checked studies, under half trace to an unresolved V gene, and the reason for the others is unknown. The V and J calls and clone size were taken over from that table, and D and trimming were inferred from the DNA. A total of about 130,000 clones appear in this sample, about 15% of them only once. The ten largest clones capture less than 3.5% of the sample.

Findings and caveats that apply to the study as a whole: Some IMGT-functional V segments, including TRBV6-2 and TRBV6-3, could not be told apart with the 87-base-pair reads, so those segments were excluded. The presence/absence analyses assumed that sequencing depth was roughly uniform across donors, and that assumption may not be true. Cytomegalovirus status was reported to be diagnosed by the classifier with high specificity and sensitivity in both the original and validation cohorts. When HLA alleles, especially DR and DQ, strongly co-occurred, attributing TCR associations to individual alleles was difficult. A cluster of highly shared sequence variants was judged likely to represent a technical artifact of the sequencing pipeline. The study gave a list of about 160 TCR beta chains associated with cytomegalovirus. Most CMV-associated TCR beta chains appeared to be HLA-restricted in a later analysis, and the HLA associations seemed to be driven largely by CMV exposure. In a later analysis, TCR association rates were found to vary across HLA loci, with the most associated TCRs seen for DRB1 alleles and the fewest for HLA-C alleles. The only immune exposure information available for the cohort was CMV serostatus. Linkage disequilibrium might explain the correlated functional status among segregating V segments, but an unknown experimental factor could not be excluded. In a later analysis, 16,951 TCR beta sequences were associated with specific HLA alleles at a false discovery rate of 0.05. Because counts were too low, seventeen rarely observed V segments, including chromosome 9 orphons, were excluded from the earlier analysis of several hundred of the donors. The authors suggested that the approach could potentially be extended to other disease states and immunological phenotypes. A further reported finding was that TCR beta sequences accurately predicted the HLA-A and HLA-B alleles for most subjects in the first cohort. According to a later analysis, parvovirus B19, influenza, CMV and Epstein-Barr virus appeared linked to several top co-occurrence clusters. In a later analysis, HLA-associated TCR beta chains were found to be more clonally expanded and to have lower generation probabilities than equally common non-associated chains. In vitro tests confirmed that three of the cytomegalovirus-associated TCR beta chains recognize cytomegalovirus antigens. While some public TCRs were present in many individuals, most TCR sequences turned up only very rarely across donors. In a later genetic analysis, fewer N-insertions in productive TCRs were reported among donors in an Asian-associated ancestry cluster than the roughly 700-donor mean. Only TCR beta chains were sequenced in this cohort, and the absence of alpha or paired-chain data limited detectable features. Because some donors lacked HLA typing at each locus, the association tests relied only on the typed subset. In an earlier analysis of a few hundred of the donors, most TCR beta V segments were observed in productive rearrangements about 90% or about 30% of the time, broadly matching IMGT annotations. V-gene and J-gene trimming of TCR beta chains was associated with a missense DCLRE1C variant in a later genetic analysis, and the association was replicated in an independent cohort.

The cohort comprised 550 to 700 healthy bone marrow donors. At the time of sampling, every cohort member was nominally healthy, though immune exposures that went unrecorded were likely present. The donor tested CMV seropositive, placing the donor among the 290 or so seropositive members of the cohort. A peripheral blood sample was provided by each donor, and peripheral blood mononuclear cells were used for TCR beta sequencing. Genomic DNA extraction from the blood cell samples was performed with the Qiagen DNeasy Blood Extraction Kit. Here V drops 1 base and J drops 1 base, and the junction holds 4 bases not matched to any gene. The CDR3 measures 16 amino acids from cysteine to phenylalanine. The kept DNA is CDR3 alone, 48 bases in frame from the first base. From a lookup of the germline V gene, CDR1 and CDR2 are MNHEY and SVGAGI.

Here the chain combines TRBV6-5 and TRBJ2-7; a stretch of 10 junction bases matches TRBD2. Sequenced input: PBMCs. The receptor's source is a female donor in good health and CMV-seropositive. The DNA sequence is TGTGCCAGCAGTTACTTAAGCGGGAGGGGATCCTACGAGCAGTACTTC. Its amino acids are CASSYLSGRGSYEQYF.